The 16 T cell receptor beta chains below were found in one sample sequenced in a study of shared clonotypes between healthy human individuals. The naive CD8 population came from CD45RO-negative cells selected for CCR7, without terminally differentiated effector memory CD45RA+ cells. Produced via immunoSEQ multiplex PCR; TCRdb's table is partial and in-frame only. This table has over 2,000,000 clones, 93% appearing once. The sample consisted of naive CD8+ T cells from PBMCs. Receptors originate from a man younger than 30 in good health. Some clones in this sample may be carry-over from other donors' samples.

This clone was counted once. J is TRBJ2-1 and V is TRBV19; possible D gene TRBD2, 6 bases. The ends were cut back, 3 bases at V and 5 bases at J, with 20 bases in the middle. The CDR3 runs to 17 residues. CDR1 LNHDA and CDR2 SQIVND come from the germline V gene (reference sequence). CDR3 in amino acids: CASSIPVSGRANNEQFF. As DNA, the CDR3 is TGTGCCAGTAGTATCCCCGTTTCCGGGAGAGCAAACAATGAGCAGTTCTTC. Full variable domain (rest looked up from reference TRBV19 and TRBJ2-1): DGGITQSPKYLFRKEGQNVTLSCEQNLNHDAMYWYRQDPGQGLRLIYYSQIVNDFQKGDIAEGYSVSREKKESFPLTVTSAQKNPTAFYLCASSIPVSGRANNEQFFGPGTRLTVL.

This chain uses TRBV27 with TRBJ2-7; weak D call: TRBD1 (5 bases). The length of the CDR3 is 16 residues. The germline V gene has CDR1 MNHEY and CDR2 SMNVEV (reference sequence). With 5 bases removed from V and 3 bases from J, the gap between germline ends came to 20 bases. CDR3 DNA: TGTGCCAGCAGTCTTGGGGCGAGTGGAAAGGTCTACGAGCAGTACTTC. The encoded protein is CASSLGASGKVYEQYF.

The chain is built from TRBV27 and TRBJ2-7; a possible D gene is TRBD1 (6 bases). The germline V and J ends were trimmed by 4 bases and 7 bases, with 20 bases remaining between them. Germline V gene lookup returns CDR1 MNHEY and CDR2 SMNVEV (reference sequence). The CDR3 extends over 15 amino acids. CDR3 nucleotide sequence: TGTGCCAGCAGTTCAACCTACGGACAGTCCGGAGAGCAGTACTTC. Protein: CASSSTYGQSGEQYF.

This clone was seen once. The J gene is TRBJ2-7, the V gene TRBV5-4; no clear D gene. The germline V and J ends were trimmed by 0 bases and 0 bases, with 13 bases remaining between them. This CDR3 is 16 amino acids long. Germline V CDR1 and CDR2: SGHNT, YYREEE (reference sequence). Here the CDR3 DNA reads TGTGCCAGCAGCTTGGATGTAACGGAGAGCTCCTACGAGCAGTACTTC. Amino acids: CASSLDVTESSYEQYF.

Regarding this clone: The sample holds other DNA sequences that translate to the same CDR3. The CDR3 DNA follows: TGTGCCAGCAGGGGACAGGGGGCGTACGAGCAGTACTTC. Its translation: CASRGQGAYEQYF. This chain links TRBV7-9 with TRBJ2-7, with 12 positions matching TRBD1. The CDR3 covers 13 residues. V trimming: 6 bases; J trimming: 4 bases; junction bases outside the gene matches: 1. Germline CDR1 reads SEHNR; CDR2 reads FQNEAQ (reference sequence).

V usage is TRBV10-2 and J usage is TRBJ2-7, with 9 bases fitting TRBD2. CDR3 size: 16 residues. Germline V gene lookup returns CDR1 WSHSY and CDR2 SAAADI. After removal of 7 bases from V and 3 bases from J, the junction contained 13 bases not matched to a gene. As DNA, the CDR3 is TGCGCCAGCACCGTAGCGGGAGAGGCCTTCGTCTACGAGCAGTACTTC. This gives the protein CASTVAGEAFVYEQYF.

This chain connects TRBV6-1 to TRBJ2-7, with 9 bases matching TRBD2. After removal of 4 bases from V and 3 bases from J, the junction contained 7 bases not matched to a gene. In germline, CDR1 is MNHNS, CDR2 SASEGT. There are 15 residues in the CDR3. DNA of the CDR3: TGTGCCAGCAGTGCCGCCGCGGGAGGGTTCTACGAGCAGTACTTC. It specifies CASSAAAGGFYEQYF.

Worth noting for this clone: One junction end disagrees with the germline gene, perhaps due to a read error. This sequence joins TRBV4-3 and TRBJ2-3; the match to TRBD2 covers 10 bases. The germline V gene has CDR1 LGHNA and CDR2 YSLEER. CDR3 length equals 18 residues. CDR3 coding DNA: TGCGCCAGCAGCAAAGACTCTCTAGCGGGAGTAGGCACAGATACGCAGTATTTT. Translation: CASSKDSLAGVGTDTQYF.

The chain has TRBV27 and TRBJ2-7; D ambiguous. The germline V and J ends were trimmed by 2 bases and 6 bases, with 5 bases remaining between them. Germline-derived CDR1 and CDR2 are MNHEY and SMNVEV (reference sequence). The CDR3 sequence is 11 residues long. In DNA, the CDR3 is TGTGCCAGCAGTTTACCCCCCGAGCAGTACTTC. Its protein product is CASSLPPEQYF.

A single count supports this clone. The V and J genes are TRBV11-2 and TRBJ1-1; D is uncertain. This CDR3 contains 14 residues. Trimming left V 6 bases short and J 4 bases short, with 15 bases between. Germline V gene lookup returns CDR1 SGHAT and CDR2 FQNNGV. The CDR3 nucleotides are TGTGCCAGCAGTTTAACTCCCTCGGGCACTGAAGCTTTCTTT. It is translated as CASSLTPSGTEAFF.

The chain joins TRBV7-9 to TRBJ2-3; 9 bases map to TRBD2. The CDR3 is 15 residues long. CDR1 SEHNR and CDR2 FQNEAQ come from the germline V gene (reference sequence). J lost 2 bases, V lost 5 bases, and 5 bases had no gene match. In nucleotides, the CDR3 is TGTGCCAGCAGCCCTCAGCGGGAGGACACAGATACGCAGTATTTT. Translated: CASSPQREDTDTQYF.

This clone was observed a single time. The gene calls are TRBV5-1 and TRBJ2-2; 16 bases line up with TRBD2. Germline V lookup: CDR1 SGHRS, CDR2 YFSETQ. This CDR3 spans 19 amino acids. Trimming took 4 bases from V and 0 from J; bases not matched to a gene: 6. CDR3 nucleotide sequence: TGCGCCAGCAGCGGGGGGACTAGCGGGAGGGCTGCGAACACCGGGGAGCTGTTTTTT. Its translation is CASSGGTSGRAANTGELFF. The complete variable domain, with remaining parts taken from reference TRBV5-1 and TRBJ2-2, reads KAGVTQTPRYLIKTRGQQVTLSCSPISGHRSVSWYQQTPGQGLQFLFEYFSETQRNKGNFPGRFSGRQFSNSRSEMNVSTLELGDSALYLCASSGGTSGRAANTGELFFGEGSRLTVL.

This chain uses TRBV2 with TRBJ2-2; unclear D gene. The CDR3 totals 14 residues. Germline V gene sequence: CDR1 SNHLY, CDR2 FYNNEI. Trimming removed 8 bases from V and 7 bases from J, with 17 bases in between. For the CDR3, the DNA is TGTGCCAGCGATAATGAAAATAGTGGCGGGGAGCTGTTTTTT. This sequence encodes CASDNENSGGELFF.

CDR3 residues: CASSLYPTGQTYSYEQYF. The CDR3, as DNA: TGTGCCAGCAGTTTATACCCGACGGGACAGACGTACTCCTACGAGCAGTACTTC. The rearrangement links TRBV27 to TRBJ2-7; 7 positions agree with TRBD1. Germline V CDR1 and CDR2: MNHEY, SMNVEV (reference sequence). The junction had 12 bases not matched to a gene; V was cut back by 1 base and J by 0 bases. The CDR3 spans 18 residues.

The CDR3 here is CASSFGSADRGYEQYF. CDR3 in DNA: TGTGCCAGCAGTTTTGGTAGCGCGGACAGGGGGTACGAGCAGTACTTC. The chain couples TRBV28 to TRBJ2-7; 10 nucleotides align to TRBD1. The junction had 9 bases not matched to a gene; V was cut back by 3 bases and J by 4 bases. The CDR3 covers 16 residues. CDR1 and CDR2 from the germline V gene are MDHEN and SYDVKM.

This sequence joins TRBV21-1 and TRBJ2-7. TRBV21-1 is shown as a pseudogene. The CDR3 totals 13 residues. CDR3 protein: CASSIANRYEQYF. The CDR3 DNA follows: TGTGCCAGCAGCATAGCGAACCGCTACGAGCAGTACTTC.